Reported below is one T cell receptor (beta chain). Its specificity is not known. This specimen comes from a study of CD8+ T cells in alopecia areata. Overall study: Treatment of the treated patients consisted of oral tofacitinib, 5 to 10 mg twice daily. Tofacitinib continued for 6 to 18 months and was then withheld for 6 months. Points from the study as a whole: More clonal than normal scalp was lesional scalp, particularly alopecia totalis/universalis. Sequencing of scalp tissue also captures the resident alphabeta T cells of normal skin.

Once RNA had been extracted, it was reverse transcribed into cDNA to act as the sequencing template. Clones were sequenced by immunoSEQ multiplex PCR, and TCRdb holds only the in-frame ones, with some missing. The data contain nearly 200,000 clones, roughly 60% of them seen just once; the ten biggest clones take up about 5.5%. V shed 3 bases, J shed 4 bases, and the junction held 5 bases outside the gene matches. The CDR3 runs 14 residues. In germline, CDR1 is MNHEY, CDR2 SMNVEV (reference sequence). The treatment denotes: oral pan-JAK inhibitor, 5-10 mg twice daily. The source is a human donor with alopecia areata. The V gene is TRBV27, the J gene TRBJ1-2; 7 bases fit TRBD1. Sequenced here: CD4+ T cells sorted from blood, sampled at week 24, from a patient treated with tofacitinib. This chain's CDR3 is CASSFSTGSYGYTF. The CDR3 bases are TGTGCCAGCAGTTTCTCGACAGGGTCCTATGGCTACACCTTC.